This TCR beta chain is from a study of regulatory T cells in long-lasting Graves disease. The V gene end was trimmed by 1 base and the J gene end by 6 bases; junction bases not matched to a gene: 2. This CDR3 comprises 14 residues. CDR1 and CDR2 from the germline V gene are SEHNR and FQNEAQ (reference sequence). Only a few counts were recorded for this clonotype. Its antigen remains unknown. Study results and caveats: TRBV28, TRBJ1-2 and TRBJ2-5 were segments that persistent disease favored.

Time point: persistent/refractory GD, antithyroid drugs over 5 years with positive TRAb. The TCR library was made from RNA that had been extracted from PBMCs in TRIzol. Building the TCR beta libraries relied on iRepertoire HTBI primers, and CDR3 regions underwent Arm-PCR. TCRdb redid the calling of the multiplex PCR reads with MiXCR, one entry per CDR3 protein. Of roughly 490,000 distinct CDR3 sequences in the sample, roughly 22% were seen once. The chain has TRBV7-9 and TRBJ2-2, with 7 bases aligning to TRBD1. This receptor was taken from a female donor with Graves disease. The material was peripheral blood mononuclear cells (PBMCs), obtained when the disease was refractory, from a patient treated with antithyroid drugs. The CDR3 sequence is CASSLVTGPGELFF. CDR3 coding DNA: TGTGCCAGCAGCTTAGTGACAGGGCCCGGGGAGCTGTTTTTT.